These 23 T cell receptor beta chains came from one sample sequenced in a study of T cells in Graves' hyperthyroidism and ophthalmopathy. Researchers took RNA transcripts and amplified the TCR beta CDR3 regions from them. The HTBI set primed first-round TCR CDR3 RT-PCR. TCRdb called the multiplex PCR reads again in MiXCR, with one record for every CDR3 protein. Of some 380,000 distinct CDR3 sequences in the sample, approximately 15% were seen once. What was sequenced was blood. The receptor set was obtained from a man aged 25 to 45 with Graves' hyperthyroidism that later progressed to Graves' ophthalmopathy.

The chain carries TRBV6-1 and TRBJ1-6; D not resolved. V lost 2 bases, J lost 9 bases, and 14 bases lay in between. Germline values: CDR1 MNHNS, CDR2 SASEGT. This CDR3 spans 15 amino acids. DNA of the CDR3: TGTGCCAGCAGTGAATCAGAACGGGTCGGTTCACCCCTCCACTTT. Residues: CASSESERVGSPLHF.

This clonotype was counted many times. This rearrangement joins TRBV12-3 or TRBV12-4 to TRBJ2-2; D not certain. V lost 5 bases, J lost 4 bases, and 11 bases lay in between. This CDR3 is 14 amino acids long. Written as DNA, the CDR3 is TGTGCCAGCAGTCCCCCCAGTGGCACCGGGGAGCTGTTTTTT. Translated: CASSPPSGTGELFF.

V gene TRBV5-5 combines with J gene TRBJ2-6; D uncertain. This CDR3 is 16 amino acids long. CDR1 is SGHKS and CDR2 is YYEKEE in the germline V gene (reference sequence). The ends were cut back, 0 bases at V and 0 bases at J, with 7 bases in the middle. The CDR3 region is CASSLDSFSGANVLTF. CDR3 nucleotides: TGTGCCAGCAGCTTGGACAGTTTCTCTGGGGCCAACGTCCTGACTTTC.

Ten or more counts support this clonotype. This chain joins TRBV7-8 and TRBJ2-2; D is possibly TRBD2 (5 bases). This CDR3 has 16 amino acids. Germline V CDR1 and CDR2: SGHVS, FQNEAQ. The V gene lost 5 bases and the J gene lost 0 bases, with 13 bases spanning the gap. The CDR3 loop reads CASSPIGSANTGELFF. Here the CDR3 DNA reads TGTGCCAGCAGCCCAATCGGTAGCGCGAACACCGGGGAGCTGTTTTTT.

This chain connects TRBV7-9 to TRBJ1-1; no reliable D call. The germline V and J ends were trimmed by 5 bases and 7 bases, with 11 bases remaining between them. The CDR3 is 12 amino acids. Germline values: CDR1 SEHNR, CDR2 FQNEAQ (reference sequence). The CDR3 spells CASSPRPFEAFF. CDR3 bases: TGTGCCAGCAGCCCTAGACCCTTTGAAGCTTTCTTT. Full variable domain (remainder filled in from reference TRBV7-9 and TRBJ1-1): DTGVSQNPRHKITKRGQNVTFRCDPISEHNRLYWYRQTLGQGPEFLTYFQNEAQLEKSRLLSDRFSAERPKGSFSTLEIQRTEQGDSAMYLCASSPRPFEAFFGQGTRLTVV.

The table lists this clonotype with many counts. DNA of the CDR3: TGTGCCAGCAGTCCAAGACAGGTGCGGCAGTTCTTC. It yields the protein CASSPRQVRQFF. This chain uses TRBV28 with TRBJ2-1; a weak D match, TRBD1 (6 bases). CDR3 length: 12 residues. V was shortened by 5 bases and J by 12 bases, with 14 bases between the two germline ends. CDR1 is MDHEN, CDR2 SYDVKM, per germline.

This clonotype was observed at least ten times. CDR3 sequence (DNA): TGTGCCACCGAGACAGGGGCTCACAATGAGCAGTTCTTC. It yields the protein CATETGAHNEQFF. The V and J genes are TRBV7-9 and TRBJ2-1, with 8 bases aligning to TRBD1. This CDR3 region has 13 residues. Germline CDR1 SEHNR, CDR2 FQNEAQ (reference sequence). The V and J ends lost 10 bases and 5 bases, in that order; junction bases with no gene match: 7.

This sequence joins TRBV11-3 and TRBJ1-3; possible D gene TRBD1, 5 bases. This CDR3 contains 15 residues. V was trimmed by 5 bases and J by 4 bases, leaving 15 bases between them. CDR1 is SGHNT and CDR2 is YENEEA in the germline V gene. The CDR3 protein is CASSAQGSYGNTIYF. In DNA form, the CDR3 reads TGTGCCAGCAGCGCGCAGGGAAGTTACGGAAACACCATATATTTT.

The chain combines TRBV27 with TRBJ2-7, with 9 nucleotides matching TRBD1. The germline V gene has CDR1 MNHEY and CDR2 SMNVEV (reference sequence). V lost 4 bases, J lost 6 bases, and 7 bases stayed unmatched. This CDR3 is 14 amino acids long. The CDR3 DNA follows: TGTGCCAGCAGTTCCTGGGACAGGGTAAGCGAGCAGTACTTC. It translates to CASSSWDRVSEQYF.

Note on this clonotype: This is likely a read error, given that the CDR3 carries no conserved phenylalanine or tryptophan at its end. V is TRBV4-1 and J is TRBJ1-5; TRBD1 might be the D (5 bases). Trimming took off 1 base at V and 2 bases at J, with 15 bases between the two ends. Per the germline V gene, CDR1 is MGHRA and CDR2 is YSYEKL. This CDR3 contains 17 residues. The CDR3 loop reads CASSQALWGGGNQPQHS. The DNA for the CDR3 is TGCGCCAGCAGCCAAGCGTTATGGGGGGGAGGCAATCAGCCCCAGCATTCT.

This clonotype appeared a few times. This sequence joins TRBV5-1 and TRBJ2-4; the D gene is possibly TRBD1 (5 bases). Germline V gene sequence: CDR1 SGHRS, CDR2 YFSETQ. CDR3 size: 15 residues. Deletions cut 0 bases from V and 4 bases from J, with 11 bases between. Written as DNA, the CDR3 is TGCGCCAGCAGCTTGGACGCGGCAGGGAAAAACATTCAGTACTTC. It encodes CASSLDAAGKNIQYF.

This clonotype has just a few counts. The rearrangement uses TRBV5-1 and TRBJ2-3, with 8 bases fitting TRBD2. The CDR3 consists of 13 residues. The V segment lost 4 bases and the J segment 7 bases; nucleotides outside the gene matches: 5. Germline values: CDR1 SGHRS, CDR2 YFSETQ. The CDR3 nucleotides read TGCGCCAGCAGCCAAAGCGGGGGATATACGCAGTATTTT. It codes for CASSQSGGYTQYF.

Points on this clonotype: A much larger clone lies one base from this, so it may be a read error. This sequence joins TRBV28 and TRBJ1-3; no clear D. Trimming shortened V by 6 bases and J by 0 bases, and 6 bases separated the two germline ends. The CDR3 sequence is 13 residues long. Looked up from germline, CDR1 is MDHEN and CDR2 is SYDVKM. The CDR3 spells CASRLISGNTIYF. The CDR3 DNA reads TGTGCCAGCAGATTAATCTCTGGAAACACCATATATTTT.

This clonotype showed up just a few times. This sequence joins TRBV7-9 and TRBJ2-5; TRBD1 agrees at 7 bases. The germline gives CDR1 SEHNR, CDR2 FQNEAQ (reference sequence). The CDR3 has 14 residues. Trimming cost V 3 bases and J 7 bases; bases outside gene matches: 8. The CDR3 protein is CASSLDRKYVTQYF. The CDR3 DNA sequence: TGTGCCAGCAGCTTGGACAGGAAATATGTGACCCAGTACTTC.

This clonotype has only a few counts. This sequence joins TRBV24-1 and TRBJ1-5; 7 nucleotides align to TRBD1. Per the germline V gene, CDR1 is KGHDR and CDR2 is SFDVKD. With 4 bases clipped from V and 1 base from J, the junction kept 3 bases outside the gene matches. The CDR3 runs to 15 residues. Here the CDR3 reads CATSESGGSNQPQHF. CDR3 DNA: TGTGCCACCAGTGAATCAGGGGGAAGCAATCAGCCCCAGCATTTT.

This clonotype has at least ten counts. The V call is TRBV28, the J call TRBJ1-6, with TRBD1 as a possible D gene (6 bases). CDR3 length: 13 residues. V was shortened by 10 bases and J by 9 bases, with 16 bases between the two germline ends. CDR1 MDHEN and CDR2 SYDVKM come from the germline V gene. CDR3: CAILQGGGSPLHF. The CDR3 nucleotides are TGTGCCATCCTACAGGGAGGGGGTTCACCCCTCCACTTT. The full variable domain, its missing parts supplied by reference TRBV28 and TRBJ1-6, is DVKVTQSSRYLVKRTGEKVFLECVQDMDHENMFWYRQDPGLGLRLIYFSYDVKMKEKGDIPEGYSVSREKKERFSLILESASTNQTSMYLCAILQGGGSPLHFGNGTRLTVT.

This clonotype was recorded at least ten times. The chain carries TRBV2 and TRBJ2-1; D is tentatively TRBD1 or TRBD2 (5 bases each). Trimming removed 2 bases at V and 7 bases at J, with 6 bases between. Germline V CDR1 and CDR2: SNHLY, FYNNEI. The CDR3 length is 12 residues. The CDR3 loop reads CASSEWGNEQFF. In nucleotides, the CDR3 is TGTGCCAGCAGTGAATGGGGGAATGAGCAGTTCTTC. Together with reference TRBV2 and TRBJ2-1, the CDR3 gives the full variable domain: EPEVTQTPSHQVTQMGQEVILRCVPISNHLYFYWYRQILGQKVEFLVSFYNNEISEKSEIFDDQFSVERPDGSNFTLKIRSTKLEDSAMYFCASSEWGNEQFFGPGTRLTVL.

This clonotype has a single count. A much larger clone is a single base away; this may be a read error. The V call is TRBV6-1, the J call TRBJ1-1; D might be TRBD1 (5 bases). V lost 6 bases, J lost 9 bases, and 17 bases lay in between. This CDR3 is built from 13 residues. Germline loops: CDR1 MNHNS, CDR2 SASEGT. DNA of the CDR3: TGTGCCAGCAGCCGGGGGGTAAGAACTCAAGCTTTCTTT. It specifies CASSRGVRTQAFF.

This clonotype was recorded many times. This chain connects TRBV12-3 or TRBV12-4 to TRBJ1-3; D remains unclear. V was clipped by 3 bases and J by 0 bases, with 6 bases between them. The CDR3 totals 14 residues. As DNA, the CDR3 is TGTGCCAGCAGTTTTTGGCGCTCTGGAAACACCATATATTTT. Translated, it gives CASSFWRSGNTIYF.

The rearrangement links TRBV3-1 to TRBJ1-1, with D possibly TRBD1 on 5 matching bases. The CDR3 is 14 residues long. The V gene's germline CDR1 is LGHDT and CDR2 YNNKEL (reference sequence). Between the trimmed V and J ends, which lost 1 base and 1 base, there was a span of 7 bases. CDR3 nucleotides: TGTGCCAGCAGCCAAGGGGACCCGAACACTGAAGCTTTCTTT. Protein sequence: CASSQGDPNTEAFF. The full variable domain, rest sourced from reference TRBV3-1 and TRBJ1-1, is DTAVSQTPKYLVTQMGNDKSIKCEQNLGHDTMYWYKQDSKKFLKIMFSYNNKELIINETVPNRFSPKSPDKAHLNLHINSLELGDSAVYFCASSQGDPNTEAFFGQGTRLTVV.

This clonotype was observed a few times. The J gene is TRBJ2-7, the V gene TRBV6-1; D is uncertain. V was clipped by 7 bases and J by 4 bases, with 8 bases between them. This CDR3 has 11 amino acids. Germline-derived CDR1 and CDR2 are MNHNS and SASEGT. This chain's CDR3 is CASNLQYEQYF. The CDR3 DNA reads TGTGCCAGCAACCTACAGTACGAGCAGTACTTC.

This clonotype was seen ten or more times. The chain uses TRBV6-1 and TRBJ1-3; 7 nucleotides match TRBD1. CDR1 MNHNS and CDR2 SASEGT come from the germline V gene. CDR3 length equals 17 residues. The junction had 11 bases not matched to a gene; V was cut back by 6 bases and J by 0 bases. The DNA for the CDR3 is TGTGCCAGCAGCAGGGACAGTTCCCCATTCTCTGGAAACACCATATATTTT. Translating it yields CASSRDSSPFSGNTIYF.

This chain uses TRBV19 with TRBJ1-2, with TRBD1 matching 8 bases. The J segment lost 4 bases and the V segment lost 4 bases, leaving 11 bases of the junction unmatched. The CDR3 runs 16 residues. In germline, CDR1 is LNHDA, CDR2 SQIVND (reference sequence). The CDR3 DNA reads TGTGCCAGTAGTACCCAAGACAGGGGAAGTGGCTATGGCTACACCTTC. Translated: CASSTQDRGSGYGYTF.